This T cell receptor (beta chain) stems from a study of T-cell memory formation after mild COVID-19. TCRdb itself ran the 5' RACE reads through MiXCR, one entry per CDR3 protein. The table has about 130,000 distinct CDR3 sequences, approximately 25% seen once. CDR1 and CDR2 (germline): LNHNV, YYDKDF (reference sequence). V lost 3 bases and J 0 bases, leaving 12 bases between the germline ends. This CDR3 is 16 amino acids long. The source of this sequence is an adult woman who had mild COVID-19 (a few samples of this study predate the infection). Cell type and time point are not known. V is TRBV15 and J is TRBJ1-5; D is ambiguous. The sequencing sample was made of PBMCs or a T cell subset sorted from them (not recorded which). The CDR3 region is CATSSFHRYSNQPQHF. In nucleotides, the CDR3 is TGTGCCACCAGCAGCTTTCACAGATATAGCAATCAGCCCCAGCATTTT.